This is a list of T cell receptor beta chains from one sample in a study of T cell responses to AZD1222 COVID-19 vaccine. Sequenced by immunoSEQ multiplex PCR; TCRdb stores in-frame clones only, minus some. The sample consists of 210,000 or so clones, 90% to 95% of them appearing once. The sample was peripheral blood, taken 28 days after the second dose of the MenACWY control vaccine. The receptor source for this set is an adult who received the MenACWY meningococcal vaccine as a control. Both conserved end residues are part of each CDR3. D genes are given only for firm matches. Clone size is stated in some rows and not others, as once, few, many or a class when expanded.

d_gene	abundance	v_gene	j_gene	CDR3aa	CDR3nt
.	.	TRBV2	TRBJ1-5	CASSAGALSNQPQHF	TGTGCCAGCAGTGCTGGGGCCCTTAGCAATCAGCCCCAGCATTTT
.	.	TRBV5-6	TRBJ1-6	CASSWTGDAPLHF	TGTGCCAGCAGCTGGACCGGTGACGCACCCCTCCACTTT
.	.	TRBV6-5	TRBJ1-3	CASRLQGLSGNTIYF	TGTGCCAGCAGACTACAGGGCCTCTCTGGAAACACCATATATTTT
.	.	TRBV9	TRBJ1-3	CASSVDGDGSSGNTIYF	TGTGCCAGCAGCGTAGACGGCGACGGGAGCTCTGGAAACACCATATATTTT
TRBD1	.	TRBV3-1/TRBV3-2	TRBJ1-1	CASSRGTGANTEAFF	TGTGCCAGCAGCCGGGGGACAGGGGCGAACACTGAAGCTTTCTTT
TRBD1	.	TRBV28	TRBJ1-1	CASSLWAGGRSLADTEAFF	TGTGCCAGCAGTTTATGGGCAGGGGGAAGGTCTCTTGCAGACACTGAAGCTTTCTTT
.	.	TRBV24-1	TRBJ1-5	CATSDPDINQPQHF	TGTGCCACCAGTGACCCGGACATCAATCAGCCCCAGCATTTT
TRBD1	.	TRBV29-1	TRBJ2-7	CSVFLRTGPPYEQYF	TGCAGCGTATTTCTGAGGACAGGGCCTCCCTACGAGCAGTACTTC
.	.	TRBV6-5	TRBJ2-7	CASSPVTGAPNEQYF	TGTGCCAGCAGTCCCGTGACGGGAGCCCCCAACGAGCAGTACTTC
.	.	TRBV2	TRBJ1-3	CASSDSSAGNTIYF	TGTGCCAGCAGTGACTCGAGCGCTGGAAACACCATATATTTT
.	.	TRBV28	TRBJ2-1	CASNYGLVAEQFF	TGTGCCAGCAACTATGGACTGGTGGCTGAGCAGTTCTTC
.	.	TRBV19	TRBJ2-7	CASSSPRDSESSYEQYF	TGTGCCAGTAGCTCGCCTCGGGACTCCGAAAGCTCCTACGAGCAGTACTTC
TRBD1	.	TRBV10-3	TRBJ1-6	CAISSGQGDNSPLHF	TGTGCCATCAGTAGTGGACAGGGGGATAATTCACCCCTCCACTTT
TRBD1	.	TRBV5-6	TRBJ1-2	CASSPQMTGGVGGYTF	TGTGCCAGCAGCCCCCAGATGACAGGGGGCGTGGGTGGCTACACCTTC
.	once	TRBV5-6	TRBJ1-2	CASSLVGRESNYGYTF	TGTGCCAGCAGCTTGGTTGGGCGGGAGTCCAACTATGGCTACACCTTC
TRBD1	.	TRBV4-3	TRBJ1-4	CASSVQGAAEKLFF	TGCGCCAGCAGCGTTCAGGGGGCCGCTGAAAAACTGTTTTTT
TRBD1	once	TRBV5-5	TRBJ1-3	CASSLSPAYRGSGNTIYF	TGTGCCAGCAGCTTGAGTCCTGCGTACAGGGGCTCTGGAAACACCATATATTTT
.	.	TRBV11-2	TRBJ1-1	CASSFDSQNTEAFF	TGTGCCAGCAGCTTCGACAGCCAGAACACTGAAGCTTTCTTT
.	.	TRBV18	TRBJ2-7	CASSPNRASYEQYF	TGTGCCAGCTCACCAAACAGGGCATCCTACGAGCAGTACTTC
.	.	TRBV7-9	TRBJ1-4	CASSLNPGEKLFF	TGTGCCAGCAGCTTAAACCCTGGTGAAAAACTGTTTTTT
TRBD1	.	TRBV4-2	TRBJ1-5	CASSLRTGSNQPQHF	TGTGCCAGCAGCCTACGGACAGGCAGCAATCAGCCCCAGCATTTT